The 7 T cell receptor beta chains below come from one sample, sequenced in a study of breast tumors, draining lymph nodes, adjacent tissues. Axillary draining lymph nodes of breast cancer patients supplied the node samples. Each CDR3 protein is one row after TCRdb ran MiXCR on the multiplex PCR reads. The sample shows 150,000 to 200,000 distinct CDR3 sequences, 33% of them seen only once. Sequenced input: axillary lymph node tissue. These receptors were collected from a female donor with breast cancer. Some clones in this sample may be carry-over from other donors' samples.

To note about this clonotype: A read error may account for a junction end that differs from germline. The genes are TRBV6-4 and TRBJ2-3; 14 bases agree with TRBD2. The CDR3 length is 16 residues. CDR1 and CDR2 from the germline V gene are MRHNA and SNTAGT. In DNA, the CDR3 is TGTGCCAGCAGTGACGGGACTAGCGGGAGCAGAGATACGCAGTATTTT. Its translation: CASSDGTSGSRDTQYF.

This clonotype was recorded at least ten times. J is TRBJ1-3 and V is TRBV6-4; weak D call: TRBD1 (6 bases). The V gene's germline CDR1 is MRHNA and CDR2 SNTAGT. Trimming left V 2 bases short and J 4 bases short, with 18 bases between. There are 17 residues in the CDR3. The CDR3, as DNA: TGTGCCAGCAGTGACGATGGGGGCCTGTATGAGGGAAACACCATATATTTT. This translates into CASSDDGGLYEGNTIYF.

This clonotype has a count of ten or more. V and J are TRBV4-3 and TRBJ1-5, with D perhaps TRBD1 (5 bases). Trimming shortened V by 0 bases and J by 4 bases, and 10 bases separated the two germline ends. CDR1 is LGHNA, CDR2 YSLEER, per germline. This CDR3 is 15 amino acids long. CDR3 DNA sequence: TGCGCCAGCAGCCAAGATAGCCGGGGGAATCAGCCCCAGCATTTT. Encoded protein: CASSQDSRGNQPQHF.

This clonotype has just a few counts. The chain joins TRBV28 to TRBJ2-1, with a tentative D call TRBD2 (5 bases). CDR1 and CDR2 from the germline V gene are MDHEN and SYDVKM. V lost 4 bases and J lost 6, with 13 bases in between. This CDR3 spans 14 amino acids. The CDR3 sequence is CASSSPSRGNEQFF. For the CDR3, the DNA is TGTGCCAGCAGTTCCCCATCCCGGGGCAATGAGCAGTTCTTC.

This chain uses TRBV11-2 with TRBJ2-7; TRBD1 matches 10 bases. The J segment lost 5 bases and the V segment lost 5 bases, leaving 6 bases of the junction unmatched. In germline, CDR1 is SGHAT, CDR2 FQNNGV. There are 14 residues in the CDR3. The CDR3: CASSKGQGDHEQYF. The CDR3 coding sequence is TGTGCCAGCAGCAAAGGACAGGGGGACCACGAGCAGTACTTC.

Many counts were recorded for this clonotype. The CDR3 sequence is CASNHRGDSNSPLHF. The CDR3 region has the DNA TGTGCCAGCAACCACCGAGGGGACAGTAATTCACCCCTCCACTTT. The rearrangement uses TRBV27 and TRBJ1-6; 7 bases are a match to TRBD1. The CDR3 has 15 residues. Germline CDR1 reads MNHEY; CDR2 reads SMNVEV (reference sequence). Unmatched junction bases numbered 9, after V lost 7 bases and J lost 6 bases.

This clonotype has at least ten counts. This chain connects TRBV19 to TRBJ2-2, with 8 bases aligning to TRBD2. CDR3 length equals 16 residues. Germline V gives CDR1 LNHDA, CDR2 SQIVND (reference sequence). V lost 7 bases to trimming and J lost 2 bases; unmatched junction nucleotides: 9. The CDR3 DNA reads as TGTGCCAGTAAGGTTTCGGGGGGGACCAACACCGGGGAGCTGTTTTTT. It specifies CASKVSGGTNTGELFF.